This is a list of T cell receptor beta chains from one sample in a study of patients and donors after allogeneic stem cell transplantation. TCRdb analysed the RT-PCR reads with MiXCR anew, one entry per CDR3 protein. The top ten clones hold 6% of a sample with 900,000 to 1,000,000 distinct CDR3 sequences, about 20% of them seen once. Sequenced sample: blood, either unsorted or a sorted T cell fraction (not recorded which). These receptors were obtained from a human donor who was either an allogeneic HSCT recipient or a stem cell or donor lymphocyte infusion donor (not recorded which). It is not recorded whose cells these are; they may come from a transplant donor. The CDR3 runs from the conserved cysteine through the conserved F or W. D genes are given only for firm matches. Some rows have no size entry. The others give once, few or many, or a class for an expanded clone.

TRBJ2-3,TRBV5-1,TRBD1,-,19,CASSFLIQGARLDTDTQYF
TRBJ2-7,TRBV29-1,-,few,12,CSVVGASYEQYF
TRBJ2-1,TRBV9,TRBD2,few,15,CASSVTSGSGNEQFF
TRBJ2-7,TRBV7-2,TRBD1,-,14,CASSLTWDSPEQYF
TRBJ2-2,TRBV24-1,TRBD1,-,16,CATSDGGQGTSGELFF
TRBJ2-7,TRBV7-9,TRBD1,-,14,CASSLGQGIDQQYF
TRBJ2-1,TRBV2,TRBD2,few,14,CASSGSGRPGEQFF
TRBJ1-2,TRBV27,-,-,13,CASSLSSDYGYTF
TRBJ2-1,TRBV29-1,-,many,12,CSVVQLYNEQFF
TRBJ2-7,TRBV28,-,many,13,CASVGGGSYEQYF
TRBJ1-5,TRBV27,-,few,13,CASSPGSAQPQHF
TRBJ1-1,TRBV4-2,-,-,15,CASSQVGREGTEAFF
TRBJ1-5,TRBV12-3/TRBV12-4,-,-,13,CASSLEWDQPQHF
TRBJ1-2,TRBV24-1,-,-,14,CATRSRTGQDGYTF
TRBJ2-2,TRBV6-1,TRBD1,few,15,CASTRQGRYTGELFF
TRBJ2-1,TRBV4-1,-,few,14,CASSQGSPWSEQFF
TRBJ2-3,TRBV20-1,-,few,14,CSAGIRRSTDTQYF
TRBJ2-4,TRBV2,TRBD2,-,20,CASSPQLAGARNIAKNIQYF
TRBJ2-1,TRBV7-2,TRBD1,few,15,CASSSGTGAWKKQFF
TRBJ2-1,TRBV4-3,-,few,17,CASSQALFGTRRDEQFF
TRBJ2-7,TRBV20-1,-,-,13,CSAAGTLGYEQYF
TRBJ2-4,TRBV2,-,-,14,CASSEREAKNIQYF
TRBJ2-4,TRBV4-2,-,-,17,CASSQGGQPRAKNIQYF
TRBJ1-2,TRBV2,-,-,11,CASIISRGYTF
TRBJ1-6,TRBV5-5,-,few,12,CASSLKATALHF
TRBJ2-2,TRBV13,-,-,15,CASSVRDRRSGELFF
TRBJ2-5,TRBV4-1,-,few,14,CASSQVWSGETQYF
TRBJ2-5,TRBV20-1,TRBD2,few,13,CSAGSGIRETQYF
TRBJ2-7,TRBV28,-,-,16,CASSLGGQRGLYEQYF